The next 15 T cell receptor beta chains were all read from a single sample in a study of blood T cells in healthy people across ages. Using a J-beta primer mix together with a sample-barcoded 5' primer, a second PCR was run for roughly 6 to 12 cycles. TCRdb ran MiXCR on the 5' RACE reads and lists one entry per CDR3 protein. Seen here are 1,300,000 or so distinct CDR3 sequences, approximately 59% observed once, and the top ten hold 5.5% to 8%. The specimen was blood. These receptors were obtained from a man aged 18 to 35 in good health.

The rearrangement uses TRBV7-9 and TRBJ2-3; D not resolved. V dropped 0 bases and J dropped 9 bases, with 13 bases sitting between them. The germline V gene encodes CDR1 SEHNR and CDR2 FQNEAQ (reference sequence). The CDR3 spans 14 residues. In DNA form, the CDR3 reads TGTGCCAGCAGCTTAGCGAGTGGCGGCTGCACGCAGTATTTT. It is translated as CASSLASGGCTQYF.

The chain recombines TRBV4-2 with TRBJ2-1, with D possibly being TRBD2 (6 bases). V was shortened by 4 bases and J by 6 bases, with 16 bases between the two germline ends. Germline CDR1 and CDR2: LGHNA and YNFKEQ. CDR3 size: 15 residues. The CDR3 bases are TGTGCCAGCAGCCCGTCGGTTGGGGGAGGCAATGAGCAGTTCTTC. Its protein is CASSPSVGGGNEQFF.

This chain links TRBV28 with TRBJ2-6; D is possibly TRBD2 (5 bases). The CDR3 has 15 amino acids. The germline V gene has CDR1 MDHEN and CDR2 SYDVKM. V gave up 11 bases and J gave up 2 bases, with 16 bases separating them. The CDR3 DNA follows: TGTGCCGGATCTGAGTCGGGGACTGGGGCCAACGTCCTGACTTTC. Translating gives CAGSESGTGANVLTF.

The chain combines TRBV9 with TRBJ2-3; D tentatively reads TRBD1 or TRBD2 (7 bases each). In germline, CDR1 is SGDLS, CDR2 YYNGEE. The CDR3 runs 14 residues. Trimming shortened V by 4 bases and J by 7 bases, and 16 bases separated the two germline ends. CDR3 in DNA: TGTGCCAGCAGCTCCAGGGGGGGCCTGAATACGCAGTATTTT. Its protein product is CASSSRGGLNTQYF.

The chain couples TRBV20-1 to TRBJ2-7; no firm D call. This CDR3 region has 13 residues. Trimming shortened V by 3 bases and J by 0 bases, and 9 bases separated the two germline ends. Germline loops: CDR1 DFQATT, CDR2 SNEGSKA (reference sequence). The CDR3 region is CSARPESSYEQYF. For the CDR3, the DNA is TGCAGTGCTAGGCCGGAGAGCTCCTACGAGCAGTACTTC.

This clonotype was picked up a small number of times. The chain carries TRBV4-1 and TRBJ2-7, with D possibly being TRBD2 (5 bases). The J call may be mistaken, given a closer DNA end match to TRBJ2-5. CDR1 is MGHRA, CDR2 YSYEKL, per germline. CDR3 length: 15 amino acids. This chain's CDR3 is CASSQLPGIQETQYF. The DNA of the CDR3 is TGCGCCAGCAGCCAACTTCCGGGAATTCAAGAGACCCAGTACTTC.

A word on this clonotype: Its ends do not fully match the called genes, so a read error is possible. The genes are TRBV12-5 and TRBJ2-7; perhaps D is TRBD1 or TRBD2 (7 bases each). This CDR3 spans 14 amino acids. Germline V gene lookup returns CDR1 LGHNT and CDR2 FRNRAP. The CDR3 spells CACGLVTGEGEQYF. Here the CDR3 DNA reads TGTGCTTGTGGTTTGGTTACAGGGGAGGGCGAGCAGTACTTC.

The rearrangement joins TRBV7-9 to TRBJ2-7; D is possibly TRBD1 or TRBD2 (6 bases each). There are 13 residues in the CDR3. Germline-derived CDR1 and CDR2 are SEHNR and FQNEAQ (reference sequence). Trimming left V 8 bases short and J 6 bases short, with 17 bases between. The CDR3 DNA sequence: TGTGCCAGCGGCATGGGGGCGGGACCCGAGCAGTACTTC. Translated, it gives CASGMGAGPEQYF.

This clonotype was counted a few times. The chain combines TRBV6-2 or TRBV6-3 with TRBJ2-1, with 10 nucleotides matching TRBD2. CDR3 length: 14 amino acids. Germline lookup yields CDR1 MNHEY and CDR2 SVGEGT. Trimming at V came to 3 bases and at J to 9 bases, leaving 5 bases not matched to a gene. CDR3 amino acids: CASSYSGGRGEQFF. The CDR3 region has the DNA TGTGCCAGCAGTTATAGCGGGGGGAGGGGTGAGCAGTTCTTC.

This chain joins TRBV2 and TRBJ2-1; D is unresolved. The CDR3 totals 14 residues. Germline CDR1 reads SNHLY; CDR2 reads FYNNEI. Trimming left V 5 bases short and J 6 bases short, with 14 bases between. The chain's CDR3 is CASSNRRSGNEQFF. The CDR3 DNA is TGTGCCAGCAGTAACCGCCGAAGTGGCAATGAGCAGTTCTTC.

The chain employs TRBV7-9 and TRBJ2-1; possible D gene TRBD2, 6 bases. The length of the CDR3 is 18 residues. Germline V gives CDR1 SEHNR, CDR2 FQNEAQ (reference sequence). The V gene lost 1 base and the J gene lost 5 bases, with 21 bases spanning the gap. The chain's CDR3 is CASSLGGLGTFWDNEQFF. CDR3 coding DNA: TGTGCCAGCAGCTTAGGAGGGCTTGGGACTTTTTGGGACAATGAGCAGTTCTTC.

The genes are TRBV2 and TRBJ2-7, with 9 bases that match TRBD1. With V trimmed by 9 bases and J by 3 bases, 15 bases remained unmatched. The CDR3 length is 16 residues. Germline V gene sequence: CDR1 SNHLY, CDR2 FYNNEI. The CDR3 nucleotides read TGTGCCAGTATCGGTCTGGGACAGGGAAAATACTACGAGCAGTACTTC. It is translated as CASIGLGQGKYYEQYF.

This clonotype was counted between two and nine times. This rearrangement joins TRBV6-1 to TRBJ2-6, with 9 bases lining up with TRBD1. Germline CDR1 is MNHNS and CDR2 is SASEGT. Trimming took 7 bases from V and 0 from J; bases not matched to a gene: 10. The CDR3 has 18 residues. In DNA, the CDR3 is TGTGCCAGCAACAATCCGGGACAGGGCTTCTCTGGGGCCAACGTCCTGACTTTC. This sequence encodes CASNNPGQGFSGANVLTF.

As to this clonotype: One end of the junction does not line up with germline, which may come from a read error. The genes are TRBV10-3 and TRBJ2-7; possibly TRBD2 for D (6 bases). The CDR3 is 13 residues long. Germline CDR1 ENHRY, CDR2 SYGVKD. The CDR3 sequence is CAISGGSTYEQYF. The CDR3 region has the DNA TGTGCCATTAGTGGGGGGTCTACCTACGAGCAGTACTTC.

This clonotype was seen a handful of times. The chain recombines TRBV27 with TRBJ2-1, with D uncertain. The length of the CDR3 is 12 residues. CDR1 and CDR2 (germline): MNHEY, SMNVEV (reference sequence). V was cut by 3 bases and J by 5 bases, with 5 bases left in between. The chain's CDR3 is CASSFPDNEQFF. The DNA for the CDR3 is TGTGCCAGCAGTTTTCCCGACAATGAGCAGTTCTTC.